This T cell receptor beta chain was identified in a study of blood T cell repertoires in COVID-19. Study-level information: Donors in the United States, Italy and Spain gave samples during acute or convalescent COVID-19. Sources were T cells, B-cell-depleted T cells, or PBMCs; the material itself was cDNA or gDNA.

Per the authors' pipeline: Estimates of nucleated cell counts were drawn from the amplification of reference gene primers. Measured with immunoSEQ multiplex PCR; TCRdb has only the in-frame clones, and not every one. V and J calls and clone size are copied from that table; D and trimming were computed from the DNA. Among some 210,000 clones listed, 84% were seen once. The receptor comes from a woman aged 50 to 60 with active or convalescent COVID-19. Sequenced: peripheral blood.

For the CDR3, the DNA is TGCGCCAGCAGCCTAGGACTAGCGGGAGGGCCCTACAATGAGCAGTTCTTC. Translated: CASSLGLAGGPYNEQFF. The V call is TRBV5-1, the J call TRBJ2-1; 15 bases fit TRBD2. The germline CDR1 and CDR2 sequences are SGHRS and YFSETQ. Trimming removed 4 bases from V and 2 bases from J; junction bases left unmatched: 4. This CDR3 comprises 17 residues.